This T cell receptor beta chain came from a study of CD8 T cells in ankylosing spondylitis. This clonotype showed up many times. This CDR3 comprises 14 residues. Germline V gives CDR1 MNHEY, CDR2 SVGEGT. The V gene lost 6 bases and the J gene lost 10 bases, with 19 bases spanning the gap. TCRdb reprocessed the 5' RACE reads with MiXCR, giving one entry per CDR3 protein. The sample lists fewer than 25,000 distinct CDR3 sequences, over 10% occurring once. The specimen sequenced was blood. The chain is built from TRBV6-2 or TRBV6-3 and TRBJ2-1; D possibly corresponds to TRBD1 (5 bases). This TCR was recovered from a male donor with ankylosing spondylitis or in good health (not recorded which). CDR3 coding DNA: TGTGCCAGCAGCTACAAAGGGGCCCCAAAAGAGCAGTTCTTC. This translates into CASSYKGAPKEQFF.